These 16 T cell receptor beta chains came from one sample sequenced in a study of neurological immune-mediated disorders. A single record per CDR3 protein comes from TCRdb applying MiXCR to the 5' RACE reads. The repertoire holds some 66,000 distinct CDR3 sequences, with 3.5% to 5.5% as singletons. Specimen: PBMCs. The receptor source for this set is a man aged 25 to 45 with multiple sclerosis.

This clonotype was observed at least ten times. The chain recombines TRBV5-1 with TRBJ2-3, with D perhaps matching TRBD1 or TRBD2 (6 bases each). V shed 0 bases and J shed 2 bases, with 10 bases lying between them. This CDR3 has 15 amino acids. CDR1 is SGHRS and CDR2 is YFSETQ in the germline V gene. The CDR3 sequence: CASSLVGGHTDTQYF. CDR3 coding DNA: TGCGCCAGCAGCTTGGTCGGGGGACACACAGATACGCAGTATTTT.

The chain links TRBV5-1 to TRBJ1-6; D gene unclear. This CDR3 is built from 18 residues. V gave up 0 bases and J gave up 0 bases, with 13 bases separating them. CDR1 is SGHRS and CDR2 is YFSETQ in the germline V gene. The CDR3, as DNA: TGCGCCAGCAGCTTGGATCTACCATTCCGCTCCTATAATTCACCCCTCCACTTT. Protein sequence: CASSLDLPFRSYNSPLHF.

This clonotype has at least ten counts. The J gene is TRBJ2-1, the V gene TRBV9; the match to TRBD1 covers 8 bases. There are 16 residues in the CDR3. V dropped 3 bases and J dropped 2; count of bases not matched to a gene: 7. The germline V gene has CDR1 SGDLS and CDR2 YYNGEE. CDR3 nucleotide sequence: TGTGCCAGCAGCGCGCCCAGACAGGGGCCCTACAATGAGCAGTTCTTC. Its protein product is CASSAPRQGPYNEQFF.

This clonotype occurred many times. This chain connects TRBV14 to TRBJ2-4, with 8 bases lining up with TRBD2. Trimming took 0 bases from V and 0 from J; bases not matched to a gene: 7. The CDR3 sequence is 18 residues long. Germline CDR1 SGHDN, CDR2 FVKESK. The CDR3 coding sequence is TGTGCCAGCAGCCAAGATGGACGGGGGGGTTTAGCCAAAAACATTCAGTACTTC. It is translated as CASSQDGRGGLAKNIQYF. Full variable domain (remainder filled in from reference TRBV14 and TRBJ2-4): EAGVTQFPSHSVIEKGQTVTLRCDPISGHDNLYWYRRVMGKEIKFLLHFVKESKQDESGMPNNRFLAERTGGTYSTLKVQPAELEDSGVYFCASSQDGRGGLAKNIQYFGAGTRLSVL.

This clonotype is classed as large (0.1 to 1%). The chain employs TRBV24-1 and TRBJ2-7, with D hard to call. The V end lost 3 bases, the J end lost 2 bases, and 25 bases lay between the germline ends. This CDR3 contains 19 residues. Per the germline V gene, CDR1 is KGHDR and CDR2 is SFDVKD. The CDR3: CATSDARKEGTYNAYEQYF. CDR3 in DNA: TGTGCCACCAGTGATGCTCGAAAGGAAGGTACTTATAACGCCTACGAGCAGTACTTC.

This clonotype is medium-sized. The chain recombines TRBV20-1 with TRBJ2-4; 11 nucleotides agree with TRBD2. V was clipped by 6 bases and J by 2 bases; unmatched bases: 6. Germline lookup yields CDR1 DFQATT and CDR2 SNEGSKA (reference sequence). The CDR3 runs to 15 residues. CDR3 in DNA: TGCAGTGCGCCTAGGACTAGCGGGTCCAAAAACATTCAGTACTTC. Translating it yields CSAPRTSGSKNIQYF.

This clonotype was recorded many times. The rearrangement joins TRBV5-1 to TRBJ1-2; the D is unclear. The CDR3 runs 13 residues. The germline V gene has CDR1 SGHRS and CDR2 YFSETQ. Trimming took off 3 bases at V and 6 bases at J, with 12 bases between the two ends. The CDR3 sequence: CASSSQRYDGYTF. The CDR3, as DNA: TGCGCCAGCAGCTCACAGCGTTATGATGGCTACACCTTC.

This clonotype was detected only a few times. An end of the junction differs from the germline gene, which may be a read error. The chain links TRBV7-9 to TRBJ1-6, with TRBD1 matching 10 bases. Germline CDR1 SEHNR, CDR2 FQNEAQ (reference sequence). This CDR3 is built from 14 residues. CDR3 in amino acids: CASSETGGNSPLNF. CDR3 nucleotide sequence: TGTGCCAGCAGCGAGACAGGGGGCAATTCACCCCTCAACTTT. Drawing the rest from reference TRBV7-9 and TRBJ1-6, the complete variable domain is DTGVSQNPRHKITKRGQNVTFRCDPISEHNRLYWYRQTLGQGPEFLTYFQNEAQLEKSRLLSDRFSAERPKGSFSTLEIQRTEQGDSAMYLCASSETGGNSPLNFGNGTRLTVT.

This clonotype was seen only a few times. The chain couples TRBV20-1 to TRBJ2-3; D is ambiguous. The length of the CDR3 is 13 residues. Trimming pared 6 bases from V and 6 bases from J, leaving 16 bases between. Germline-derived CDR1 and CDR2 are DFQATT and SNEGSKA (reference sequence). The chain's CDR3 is CSAAPGVWDTQYF. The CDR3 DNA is TGCAGTGCAGCCCCAGGAGTGTGGGATACGCAGTATTTT.

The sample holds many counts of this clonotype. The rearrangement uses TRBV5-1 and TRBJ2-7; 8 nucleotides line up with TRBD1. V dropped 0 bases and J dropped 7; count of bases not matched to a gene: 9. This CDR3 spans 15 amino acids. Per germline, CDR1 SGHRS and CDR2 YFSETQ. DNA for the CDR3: TGCGCCAGCAGCTTGGCCCGCAGGGGGCTTGGTGAGCAGTACGTC. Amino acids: CASSLARRGLGEQYV.

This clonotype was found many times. CDR3 DNA sequence: TGCGCCAGCAGCCAAGTTGTGGGGTTGCCGACCGGGGAGCTGTTTTTT. Its protein product is CASSQVVGLPTGELFF. This rearrangement joins TRBV4-1 to TRBJ2-2; no clear D gene. The CDR3 covers 16 residues. Germline CDR1 MGHRA, CDR2 YSYEKL. V lost 1 base to trimming and J lost 5 bases, with 14 bases between them.

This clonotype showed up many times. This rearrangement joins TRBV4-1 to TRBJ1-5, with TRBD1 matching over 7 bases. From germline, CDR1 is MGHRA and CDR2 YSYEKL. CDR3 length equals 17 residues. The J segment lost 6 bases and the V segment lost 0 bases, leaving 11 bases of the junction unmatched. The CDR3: CASSQDPGGVVSQPQHF. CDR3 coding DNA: TGCGCCAGCAGCCAAGATCCAGGGGGGGTCGTGAGTCAGCCCCAGCATTTT.

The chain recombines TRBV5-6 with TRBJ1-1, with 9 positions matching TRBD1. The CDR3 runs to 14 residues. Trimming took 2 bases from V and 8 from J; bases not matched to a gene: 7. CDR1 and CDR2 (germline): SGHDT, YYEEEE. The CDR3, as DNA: TGTGCCAGCAGCTTATCAGGACAGGGGATAGAAGCTTTCTTT. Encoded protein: CASSLSGQGIEAFF.

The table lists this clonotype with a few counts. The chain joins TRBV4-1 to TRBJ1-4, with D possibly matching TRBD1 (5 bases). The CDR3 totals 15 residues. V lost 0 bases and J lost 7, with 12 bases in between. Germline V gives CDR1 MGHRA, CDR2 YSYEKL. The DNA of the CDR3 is TGCGCCAGCAGCCAAGATGTACAGGCGGGTGAAAAACTGTTTTTT. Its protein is CASSQDVQAGEKLFF.

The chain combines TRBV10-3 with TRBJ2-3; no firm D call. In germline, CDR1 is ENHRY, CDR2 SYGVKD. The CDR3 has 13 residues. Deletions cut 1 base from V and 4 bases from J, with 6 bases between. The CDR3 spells CAISEYPADTQYF. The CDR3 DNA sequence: TGTGCCATCAGTGAGTACCCGGCAGATACGCAGTATTTT.

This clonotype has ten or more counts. This CDR3 reads CASSPAPTGRYGYTF. In nucleotides, the CDR3 is TGTGCCAGCAGTCCCGCCCCCACAGGGCGCTATGGCTACACCTTC. The V gene is TRBV12-3 or TRBV12-4, the J gene TRBJ1-2, with D maybe TRBD1 (6 bases). CDR3 length: 15 amino acids. The V gene lost 5 bases and the J gene lost 4 bases, with 17 bases spanning the gap.